The clone carrying this T cell receptor (beta chain) appeared many times. Its antigen is not identified. The sample belongs to a study of beta chain features in type 1 diabetes. On the study more broadly: Age, gender and cell yields were alike across patients and healthy donors.

Notes on the study in general: Comparison showed that naive, central memory and Treg TCRB repertoires appeared more similar among patients than among healthy donors. Within each of all four CD4+ subsets, Type 1 diabetes patients had TCRB CDR3s that were moderately but significantly shorter.

All sorted populations exceeded 98% purity. All of the isolated RNA was reverse transcribed, so expressed TCRB transcripts were sequenced. Libraries were prepared by immunoSEQ multiplex PCR; TCRdb keeps only in-frame clonotypes and omits some of them. The data hold around 130,000 clones, with approximately 9% observed a single time. Germline lookup yields CDR1 SGHTA and CDR2 FQGNSA. The CDR3 spans 16 residues. Trimming took 4 bases from V and 0 from J; bases not matched to a gene: 4. Sample: central memory CD4+ T cells from blood. This TCR was recovered from a young man with type 1 diabetes. The chain combines TRBV7-2 with TRBJ1-3, with 9 bases lining up with TRBD1. CDR3 in DNA: TGTGCCAGCAGCTACGGACAGGGGCTCTCTGGAAACACCATATATTTT. Residues: CASSYGQGLSGNTIYF.